This passage covers 27 T cell receptor beta chains from one sample sequenced in a study of regulatory T cells in long-lasting Graves disease. Arm-PCR of CDR3 regions and iRepertoire HTBI primers were the basis on which TCR beta libraries were built. Via MiXCR, TCRdb re-called the multiplex PCR reads, giving one row per CDR3 protein. The sample carries hundreds of thousands of distinct CDR3 sequences, less than 20% recorded once. Stated time point: newly diagnosed GD, antithyroid drugs for less than 3 months. RNA isolated from PBMCs was used to make the TCR library. These data were also reused for a study on T cells in Graves' hyperthyroidism and ophthalmopathy.

Sequenced here: peripheral blood mononuclear cells (PBMCs), sampled at new diagnosis, from a patient treated with antithyroid drugs. The origin of the receptors is a woman under 40 with Graves disease.

This clonotype was recorded a few times. V usage is TRBV3-1 and J usage is TRBJ2-1; 12 bases map to TRBD2. The CDR3 is 16 residues long. V lost 0 bases to trimming and J lost 14 bases; unmatched junction nucleotides: 11. CDR1 and CDR2 (germline): LGHDT, YNNKEL (reference sequence). The CDR3 loop is CASSQDVSSGRASEFF. The CDR3 DNA sequence: TGTGCCAGCAGCCAAGATGTCTCTAGCGGGAGGGCGAGTGAGTTCTTC.

The sample holds many counts of this clonotype. The chain has TRBV11-1 and TRBJ2-3; D is possibly TRBD1 (5 bases). This CDR3 spans 14 amino acids. V gave up 5 bases and J gave up 8 bases, with 17 bases separating them. Germline CDR1 is SGHAT and CDR2 is FQDESV (reference sequence). CDR3 DNA sequence: TGTGCCAGCAGCCCCTGGGGCGGATTAACTACGCAGTATTTT. This encodes CASSPWGGLTTQYF.

This clonotype was detected only a few times. The chain links TRBV4-2 to TRBJ2-7, with 8 nucleotides matching TRBD2. The CDR3 extends over 18 amino acids. V gave up 4 bases and J gave up 1 base; unmatched junction bases: 15. Germline V gives CDR1 LGHNA, CDR2 YNFKEQ. The CDR3 protein is CASSPSLAGALSSYEQYF. The CDR3 DNA sequence: TGTGCCAGCAGCCCATCCCTAGCGGGTGCCTTATCATCCTACGAGCAGTACTTC.

A few counts support this clonotype. The chain recombines TRBV5-4 with TRBJ2-3; the D is unclear. V lost 9 bases to trimming and J lost 4 bases, with 15 bases between them. From germline, CDR1 is SGHNT and CDR2 YYREEE (reference sequence). CDR3 length equals 13 residues. The CDR3 DNA reads as TGTGCCACGTGGCTTAGGAGCTCAGATACGCAGTATTTT. It specifies CATWLRSSDTQYF.

The V gene is TRBV28, the J gene TRBJ2-2, with D hard to call. The CDR3 contains 13 residues. V dropped 5 bases and J dropped 4 bases, with 8 bases sitting between them. Per germline, CDR1 MDHEN and CDR2 SYDVKM. The CDR3 bases are TGTGCCAGCAGTATCGATAGCACCGGGGAGCTGTTTTTT. Its protein product is CASSIDSTGELFF. Complete variable domain (other parts from reference TRBV28 and TRBJ2-2): DVKVTQSSRYLVKRTGEKVFLECVQDMDHENMFWYRQDPGLGLRLIYFSYDVKMKEKGDIPEGYSVSREKKERFSLILESASTNQTSMYLCASSIDSTGELFFGEGSRLTVL.

This chain uses TRBV28 with TRBJ2-1, with D tentatively TRBD1 (6 bases). The germline V and J ends were trimmed by 7 bases and 6 bases, with 10 bases remaining between them. This CDR3 spans 12 amino acids. From germline, CDR1 is MDHEN and CDR2 SYDVKM. The CDR3 sequence: CASKGQINEQFF. The CDR3 DNA reads TGTGCCAGCAAAGGACAGATCAATGAGCAGTTCTTC.

Comment on this clonotype: A much larger clone lies a single base off, so this may be a read error. The V gene is TRBV29-1, the J gene TRBJ2-3; D ambiguous. Germline-derived CDR1 and CDR2 are SQVTM and ANQGSEA. The CDR3 sequence is 13 residues long. Trimming left V 1 base short and J 5 bases short, with 10 bases between. DNA of the CDR3: TGCAGCGTTGAAGTTCGGAACAAAGATACGCAGTATTTT. This codes for CSVEVRNKDTQYF.

Many counts were recorded for this clonotype. The V gene is TRBV6-5, the J gene TRBJ2-2, with 8 bases that match TRBD2. Germline assignment: CDR1 MNHEY and CDR2 SVGAGI. J was trimmed by 3 bases and V by 0 bases; bases with no gene match: 6. This CDR3 contains 17 residues. CDR3 amino acids: CASSYSSAGGHTGELFF. The CDR3 DNA is TGTGCCAGCAGTTACTCGTCTGCGGGAGGTCACACCGGGGAGCTGTTTTTT.

This clonotype was recorded many times. The V and J genes are TRBV29-1 and TRBJ1-2; TRBD1 aligns across 7 bases. V shed 4 bases, J shed 8 bases, and the junction held 7 bases outside the gene matches. The length of the CDR3 is 12 residues. Germline CDR1 is SQVTM and CDR2 is ANQGSEA. The CDR3 nucleotides are TGCAGCGTTGGCAGGGGGATCGGAGGCTACACCTTC. Its translation: CSVGRGIGGYTF. Full variable domain (remainder filled in from reference TRBV29-1 and TRBJ1-2): SAVISQKPSRDICQRGTSLTIQCQVDSQVTMMFWYRQQPGQSLTLIATANQGSEATYESGFVIDKFPISRPNLTFSTLTVSNMSPEDSSIYLCSVGRGIGGYTFGSGTRLTVV.

This clonotype was counted many times. The V gene is TRBV28, the J gene TRBJ2-5; D might be TRBD1 or TRBD2, each matching 5 bases. The CDR3 consists of 14 residues. Germline V gene lookup returns CDR1 MDHEN and CDR2 SYDVKM. Trimming removed 3 bases at V and 1 base at J, with 9 bases between. The CDR3 here is CASSFWDGQETQYF. CDR3 DNA sequence: TGTGCCAGCAGTTTCTGGGACGGCCAAGAGACCCAGTACTTC.

The V call is TRBV4-1, the J call TRBJ2-2; no definite D call. The CDR3 is 14 residues long. Trimming removed 1 base from V and 8 bases from J, with 11 bases in between. Germline loops: CDR1 MGHRA, CDR2 YSYEKL. Written as DNA, the CDR3 is TGCGCCAGCAGCCAAGTTGCCCAAGCGGGGGAGCTGTTTTTT. Amino acids: CASSQVAQAGELFF.

Worth noting for this clonotype: This clone may be a read error of a much larger clone one base away. The rearrangement joins TRBV6-2 or TRBV6-3 to TRBJ1-1; D unresolved. The CDR3 is 14 residues long. From germline, CDR1 is MNHEY and CDR2 SVGEGT. The CDR3 DNA reads TGTGCCAGCAGTGAAGAGGCAGCCACTTTGAAAGCTCTCTTT. As protein: CASSEEAATLKALF.

The gene calls are TRBV2 and TRBJ2-7; TRBD2 matches at 11 bases. The germline gives CDR1 SNHLY, CDR2 FYNNEI. V lost 10 bases to trimming and J lost 1 base; unmatched junction nucleotides: 9. The CDR3 is 15 amino acids. CDR3 sequence reads: CAILGPSGGSYEQYF. The CDR3 coding sequence is TGTGCCATCTTAGGCCCTAGCGGGGGGTCCTACGAGCAGTACTTC. The full variable domain, its missing parts supplied by reference TRBV2 and TRBJ2-7, is EPEVTQTPSHQVTQMGQEVILRCVPISNHLYFYWYRQILGQKVEFLVSFYNNEISEKSEIFDDQFSVERPDGSNFTLKIRSTKLEDSAMYFCAILGPSGGSYEQYFGPGTRLTVT.

Remarks on this clonotype: A much larger clone differs from this one at a single base, so this may be a read error. The rearrangement links TRBV7-9 to TRBJ2-3; possibly TRBD2 for D (6 bases). CDR1 is SEHNR, CDR2 FQNEAQ, per germline (reference sequence). The CDR3 runs to 13 residues. CDR3 coding DNA: TGTGCCAGAGGGCCCGGGGGAACAGATGCGCAGTATTTT. As protein: CARGPGGTDAQYF.

V usage is TRBV11-2 and J usage is TRBJ2-7; unclear D gene. Germline CDR1 SGHAT, CDR2 FQNNGV. The CDR3 is 14 amino acids. Trimming removed 5 bases at V and 6 bases at J, with 17 bases between. The CDR3 DNA follows: TGTGCCAGCAGCCAAGATGGGGTTGGGCGCGAGCAGTACTTC. Amino acid sequence: CASSQDGVGREQYF. Filled out from reference TRBV11-2 and TRBJ2-7, the complete variable domain reads EAGVAQSPRYKIIEKRQSVAFWCNPISGHATLYWYQQILGQGPKLLIQFQNNGVVDDSQLPKDRFSAERLKGVDSTLKIQPAKLEDSAVYLCASSQDGVGREQYFGPGTRLTVT.

The rearrangement uses TRBV10-3 and TRBJ2-3; 7 bases match TRBD1. This CDR3 is built from 15 residues. V lost 5 bases and J lost 0; bases outside the gene matches: 5. Per germline, CDR1 ENHRY and CDR2 SYGVKD. Here the CDR3 DNA reads TGTGCCATCAGTTCGGACAGGTCTAGCACAGATACGCAGTATTTT. Encoded protein: CAISSDRSSTDTQYF.

This clonotype was seen at least ten times. This chain uses TRBV28 with TRBJ1-2; D remains unclear. This CDR3 is 12 amino acids long. V lost 6 bases, J lost 4 bases, and 9 bases lay in between. Germline CDR1 and CDR2: MDHEN and SYDVKM. CDR3 residues: CASRGTAYGYTF. The CDR3 bases are TGTGCCAGCAGGGGAACAGCCTATGGCTACACCTTC.

Only a few counts were recorded for this clonotype. This chain joins TRBV19 and TRBJ1-1; D is unresolved. CDR1 is LNHDA and CDR2 is SQIVND in the germline V gene (reference sequence). V shed 3 bases and J shed 8 bases, with 13 bases lying between them. The CDR3 runs to 13 residues. CDR3 sequence reads: CASSIKGTVEAFF. The CDR3 DNA sequence: TGTGCCAGTAGTATTAAAGGAACCGTAGAAGCTTTCTTT.

This clonotype showed up many times. The rearrangement links TRBV24-1 to TRBJ2-1; 7 positions match TRBD2. CDR1 is KGHDR and CDR2 is SFDVKD in the germline V gene. CDR3 length: 14 residues. J lost 10 bases, V lost 5 bases, and 10 bases had no gene match. Written as DNA, the CDR3 is TGTGCCACCAGTGTCGGCGGGAGTCGGTTGGAGCAGTTCTTC. Translating gives CATSVGGSRLEQFF.

This clonotype was observed many times. This rearrangement joins TRBV7-9 to TRBJ2-5; D is ambiguous. Germline loops: CDR1 SEHNR, CDR2 FQNEAQ (reference sequence). V was shortened by 11 bases and J by 1 base, with 8 bases between the two germline ends. The CDR3 spans 11 residues. For the CDR3, the DNA is TGTGCCGGAGCCTTCCAAGAGACCCAGTACTTC. Its protein is CAGAFQETQYF.

This clonotype showed up many times. The chain links TRBV29-1 to TRBJ2-5; D remains ambiguous. The CDR3 sequence is 14 residues long. Germline V gene data show CDR1 as SQVTM and CDR2 as ANQGSEA. The ends were cut back, 8 bases at V and 4 bases at J, with 20 bases in the middle. CDR3 DNA: TGCAGCTCGACGACCGTTAGCCCGTTAGAGACCCAGTACTTC. Protein sequence: CSSTTVSPLETQYF.

This clonotype was seen only a few times. This chain joins TRBV3-1 and TRBJ2-1, with D possibly TRBD2 on 6 matching bases. This CDR3 has 15 residues. Germline CDR1 and CDR2: LGHDT and YNNKEL (reference sequence). Trimming took off 1 base at V and 8 bases at J, with 15 bases between the two ends. The CDR3 sequence: CASSQGQGRGYEQFF. In DNA, the CDR3 is TGTGCCAGCAGCCAAGGTCAGGGCCGGGGGTATGAGCAGTTCTTC.

This clonotype was seen many times. The genes are TRBV7-2 and TRBJ2-3, with 10 bases that match TRBD1. V was pared by 1 base and J by 4 bases, with 8 bases of the junction left unmatched. CDR1 is SGHTA and CDR2 is FQGNSA in the germline V gene. CDR3 length: 17 residues. The CDR3 reads CASSLGDRGPGADTQYF. The CDR3 DNA follows: TGTGCCAGCAGCTTAGGCGACAGGGGGCCAGGAGCAGATACGCAGTATTTT.

This clonotype has at least ten counts. The genes are TRBV28 and TRBJ1-5; possible D gene TRBD1, 5 bases. There are 16 residues in the CDR3. CDR1 is MDHEN and CDR2 is SYDVKM in the germline V gene. V was clipped by 5 bases and J by 4 bases, with 18 bases between them. The CDR3 DNA follows: TGTGCCAGCAGTACCCGCCGTGGGAGGGGAAATCAGCCCCAGCATTTT. This translates into CASSTRRGRGNQPQHF. Full variable domain (missing parts from reference TRBV28 and TRBJ1-5): DVKVTQSSRYLVKRTGEKVFLECVQDMDHENMFWYRQDPGLGLRLIYFSYDVKMKEKGDIPEGYSVSREKKERFSLILESASTNQTSMYLCASSTRRGRGNQPQHFGDGTRLSIL.

This clonotype was counted between two and nine times. This chain links TRBV12-3 or TRBV12-4 with TRBJ2-2, with D uncertain. This CDR3 is 14 amino acids long. V lost 3 bases and J 1 base, leaving 6 bases between the germline ends. The CDR3 sequence: CASSFLLNTGELFF. The CDR3 DNA reads as TGTGCCAGCAGTTTCCTACTGAACACCGGGGAGCTGTTTTTT.

The rearrangement uses TRBV6-1 and TRBJ1-5; D may be TRBD1 (5 bases). Germline CDR1 and CDR2: MNHNS and SASEGT. V lost 5 bases to trimming and J lost 5 bases, with 13 bases between them. The CDR3 runs to 14 residues. CDR3 nucleotide sequence: TGTGCCAGCAGTCCAGAACAGGTTCATCAGCCCCAGCATTTT. This encodes CASSPEQVHQPQHF.

This clonotype was detected ten times or more. The chain employs TRBV28 and TRBJ2-7; 8 bases are a match to TRBD2. This CDR3 contains 14 residues. The V and J ends lost 8 bases and 4 bases, in that order; junction bases with no gene match: 10. CDR1 is MDHEN and CDR2 is SYDVKM in the germline V gene. CDR3 DNA: TGTGCCAGCCACCGGGGGGGGCGGGTTTACGAGCAGTACTTC. Translated: CASHRGGRVYEQYF.